This entry features one TCR beta chain sequence. Its antigen is as yet unknown. CDR3 length: 14 amino acids. V was shortened by 6 bases and J by 0 bases, with 9 bases between the two germline ends. Germline CDR1 SNHLY, CDR2 FYNNEI. Clones were sequenced by immunoSEQ multiplex PCR, and TCRdb holds only the in-frame ones, with some missing. The sample lists fewer than 600 clones; under 80% were seen once. This record belongs to a study of tissue T cells after allogeneic stem cell transplantation. Findings and caveats of the study: Blood and spleen captured only part of the tissue TCR repertoire.

This clonotype was sampled from a female patient aged 40 to 69 with steroid-refractory graft-versus-host disease after an allogeneic stem cell transplant. T cells may partly derive from the graft donor. The sample consisted of stomach tissue, taken at autopsy. The rearrangement joins TRBV2 to TRBJ2-4; a weak D match, TRBD2 (5 bases). CDR3 protein: CASRTAGAKNIQYF. The DNA for the CDR3 is TGTGCCAGCAGGACGGCGGGAGCCAAAAACATTCAGTACTTC.